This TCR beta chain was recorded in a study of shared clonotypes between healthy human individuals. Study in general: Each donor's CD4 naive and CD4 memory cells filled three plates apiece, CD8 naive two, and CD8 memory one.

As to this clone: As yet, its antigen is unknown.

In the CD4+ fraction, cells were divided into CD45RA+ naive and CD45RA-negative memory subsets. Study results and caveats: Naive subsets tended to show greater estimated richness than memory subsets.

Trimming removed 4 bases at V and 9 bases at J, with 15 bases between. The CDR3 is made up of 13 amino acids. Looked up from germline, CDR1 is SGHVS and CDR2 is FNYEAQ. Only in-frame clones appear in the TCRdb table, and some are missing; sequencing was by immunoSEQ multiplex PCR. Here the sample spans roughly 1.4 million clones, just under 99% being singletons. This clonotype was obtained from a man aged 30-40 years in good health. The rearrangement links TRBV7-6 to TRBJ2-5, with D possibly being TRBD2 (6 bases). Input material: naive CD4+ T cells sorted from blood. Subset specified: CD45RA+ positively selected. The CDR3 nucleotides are TGTGCCAGCAGCTCGGGACTCGCGGTGGCCCAGTACTTC. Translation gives CASSSGLAVAQYF.